This T cell receptor beta chain was sequenced in a study of shared clonotypes between healthy human individuals. Whole-study findings and limits: How much donors shared clonotypes was expected to be affected by sequencing depth.

TCRdb's table, derived via immunoSEQ multiplex PCR, lists solely in-frame clones and lacks some. Of about half a million clones listed, approximately 85% are singletons. Germline V gives CDR1 SNHLY, CDR2 FYNNEI. V lost 4 bases and J lost 1, with 10 bases in between. The CDR3 has 14 residues. As to this clone: Its antigen is as yet unknown.

This clonotype originated in a woman between 35 and 50 years old in good health. Some clones in this sample may be carry-over from other donors' samples. Input material: PBMCs. The chain has TRBV2 and TRBJ1-1, with D uncertain. The CDR3 sequence is CASSVEWGNTEAFF. As DNA, the CDR3 is TGTGCCAGCAGTGTCGAGTGGGGGAACACTGAAGCTTTCTTT.